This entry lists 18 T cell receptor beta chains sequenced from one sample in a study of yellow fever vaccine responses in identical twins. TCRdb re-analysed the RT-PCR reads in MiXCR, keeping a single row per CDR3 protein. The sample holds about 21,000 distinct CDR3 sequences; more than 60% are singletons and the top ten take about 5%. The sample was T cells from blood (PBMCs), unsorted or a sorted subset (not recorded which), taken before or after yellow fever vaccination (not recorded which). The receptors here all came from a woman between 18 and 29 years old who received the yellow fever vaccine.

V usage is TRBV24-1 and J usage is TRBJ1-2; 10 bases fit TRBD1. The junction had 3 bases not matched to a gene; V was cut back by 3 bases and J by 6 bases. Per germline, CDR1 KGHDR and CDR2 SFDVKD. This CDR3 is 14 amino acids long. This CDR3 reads CATSDTGQGDGYTF. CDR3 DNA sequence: TGTGCCACCAGTGATACTGGACAGGGGGATGGCTACACCTTC.

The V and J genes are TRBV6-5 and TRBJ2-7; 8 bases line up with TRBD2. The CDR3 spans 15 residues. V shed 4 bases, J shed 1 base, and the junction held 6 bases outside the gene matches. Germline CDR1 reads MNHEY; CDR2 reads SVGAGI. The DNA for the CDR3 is TGTGCCAGCAGTTCGGGAGGGACTGAGTCCTACGAGCAGTACGTC. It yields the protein CASSSGGTESYEQYV.

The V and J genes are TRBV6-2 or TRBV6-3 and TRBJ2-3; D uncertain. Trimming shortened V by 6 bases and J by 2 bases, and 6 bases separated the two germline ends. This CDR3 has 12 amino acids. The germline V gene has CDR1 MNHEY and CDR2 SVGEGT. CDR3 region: CASSLYTDTQYF. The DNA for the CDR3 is TGTGCCAGCAGCCTCTACACAGATACGCAGTATTTT.

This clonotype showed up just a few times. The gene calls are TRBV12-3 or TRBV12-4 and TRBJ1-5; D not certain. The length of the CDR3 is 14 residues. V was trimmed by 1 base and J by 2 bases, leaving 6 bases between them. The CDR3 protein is CASSLEGGNQPQHF. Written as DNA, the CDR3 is TGTGCCAGCAGTTTAGAGGGTGGCAATCAGCCCCAGCATTTT.

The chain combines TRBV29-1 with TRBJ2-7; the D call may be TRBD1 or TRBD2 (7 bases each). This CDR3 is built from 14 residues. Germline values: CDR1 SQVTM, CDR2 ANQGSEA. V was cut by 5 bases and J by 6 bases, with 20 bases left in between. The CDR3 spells CSVNRQGGFSEQYV. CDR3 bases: TGCAGCGTTAACCGACAGGGAGGGTTTAGCGAGCAGTACGTC.

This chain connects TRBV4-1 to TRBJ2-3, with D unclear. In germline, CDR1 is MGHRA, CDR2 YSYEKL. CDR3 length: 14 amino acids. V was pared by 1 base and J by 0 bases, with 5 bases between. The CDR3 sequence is CASSQVLSTDTQYF. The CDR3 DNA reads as TGCGCCAGCAGCCAAGTGCTAAGCACAGATACGCAGTATTTT.

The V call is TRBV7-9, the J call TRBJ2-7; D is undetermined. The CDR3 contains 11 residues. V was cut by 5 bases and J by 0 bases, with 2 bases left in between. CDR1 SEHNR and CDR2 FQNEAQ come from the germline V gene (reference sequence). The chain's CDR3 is CASSHSYEQYF. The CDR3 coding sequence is TGTGCCAGCAGCCACTCCTACGAGCAGTACTTC. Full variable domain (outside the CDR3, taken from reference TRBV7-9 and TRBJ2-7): DTGVSQNPRHKITKRGQNVTFRCDPISEHNRLYWYRQTLGQGPEFLTYFQNEAQLEKSRLLSDRFSAERPKGSFSTLEIQRTEQGDSAMYLCASSHSYEQYFGPGTRLTVT.

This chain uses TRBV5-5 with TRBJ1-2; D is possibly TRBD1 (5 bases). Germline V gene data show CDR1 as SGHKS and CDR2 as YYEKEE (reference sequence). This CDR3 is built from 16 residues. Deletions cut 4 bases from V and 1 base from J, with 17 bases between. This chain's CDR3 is CASSQNGGGYNYGYTF. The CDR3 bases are TGTGCCAGCAGCCAGAACGGCGGGGGTTATAACTATGGCTACACCTTC.

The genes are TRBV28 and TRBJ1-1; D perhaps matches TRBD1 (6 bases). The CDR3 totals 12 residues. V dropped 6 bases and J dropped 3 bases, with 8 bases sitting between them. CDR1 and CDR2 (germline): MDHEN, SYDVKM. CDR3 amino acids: CASRQGYTEAFF. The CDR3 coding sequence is TGTGCCAGCAGGCAGGGGTACACTGAAGCTTTCTTT.

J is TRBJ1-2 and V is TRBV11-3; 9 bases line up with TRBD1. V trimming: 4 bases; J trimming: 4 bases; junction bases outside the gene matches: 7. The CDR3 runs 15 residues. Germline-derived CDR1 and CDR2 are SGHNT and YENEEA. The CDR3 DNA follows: TGTGCCAGCAGCTCAGAGACAGGGGGTGGCTATGGCTACACCTTC. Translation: CASSSETGGGYGYTF.

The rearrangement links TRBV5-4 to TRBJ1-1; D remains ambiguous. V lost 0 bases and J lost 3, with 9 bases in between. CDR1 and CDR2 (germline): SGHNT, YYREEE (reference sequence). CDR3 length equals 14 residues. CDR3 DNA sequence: TGTGCCAGCAGCTTGGGGGGAGGCGACACTGAAGCTTTCTTT. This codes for CASSLGGGDTEAFF. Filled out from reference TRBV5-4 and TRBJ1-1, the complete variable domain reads ETGVTQSPTHLIKTRGQQVTLRCSSQSGHNTVSWYQQALGQGPQFIFQYYREEENGRGNFPPRFSGLQFPNYSSELNVNALELDDSALYLCASSLGGGDTEAFFGQGTRLTVV.

The CDR3 region has the DNA TGTGCCAGCAGCAAAATAGCGGGCGCCTCCTACAATGAGCAGTTCTTC. This sequence encodes CASSKIAGASYNEQFF. J is TRBJ2-1 and V is TRBV5-5; 7 bases match TRBD2. Germline CDR1 SGHKS, CDR2 YYEKEE (reference sequence). The V and J ends lost 4 bases and 0 bases, in that order; junction bases with no gene match: 7. The CDR3 consists of 16 residues. Drawing the rest from reference TRBV5-5 and TRBJ2-1, the complete variable domain is DAGVTQSPTHLIKTRGQQVTLRCSPISGHKSVSWYQQVLGQGPQFIFQYYEKEERGRGNFPDRFSARQFPNYSSELNVNALLLGDSALYLCASSKIAGASYNEQFFGPGTRLTVL.

CDR3 loop: CSVVGNSYNEQFF. DNA of the CDR3: TGCAGCGTTGTTGGGAACTCCTACAATGAGCAGTTCTTC. The chain couples TRBV29-1 to TRBJ2-1, with D uncertain. V was cut by 4 bases and J by 0 bases, with 7 bases left in between. CDR3 length equals 13 residues. Germline CDR1 and CDR2: SQVTM and ANQGSEA.

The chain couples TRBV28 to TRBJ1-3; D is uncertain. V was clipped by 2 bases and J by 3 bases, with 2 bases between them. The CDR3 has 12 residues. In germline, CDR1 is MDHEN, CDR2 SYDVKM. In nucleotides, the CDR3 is TGTGCCAGCAGTTTAGGTGGAAACACCATATATTTT. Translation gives CASSLGGNTIYF.

In DNA form, the CDR3 reads TGCGCCAGCAGCGATGACAGGGTGGCTGGAAACACCATATATTTT. Residues: CASSDDRVAGNTIYF. This chain joins TRBV10-1 and TRBJ1-3; 7 bases align to TRBD1. After removal of 6 bases from V and 2 bases from J, the junction contained 7 bases not matched to a gene. The germline V gene has CDR1 WNHNN and CDR2 SYGVQD (reference sequence). The CDR3 covers 15 residues.

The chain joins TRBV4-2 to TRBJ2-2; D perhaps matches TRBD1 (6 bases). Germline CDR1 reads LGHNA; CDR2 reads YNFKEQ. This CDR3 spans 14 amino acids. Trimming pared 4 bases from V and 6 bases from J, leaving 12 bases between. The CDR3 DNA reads TGTGCCAGCAGCCGTGACAGGACCCCCGGGGAGCTGTTTTTT. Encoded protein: CASSRDRTPGELFF.

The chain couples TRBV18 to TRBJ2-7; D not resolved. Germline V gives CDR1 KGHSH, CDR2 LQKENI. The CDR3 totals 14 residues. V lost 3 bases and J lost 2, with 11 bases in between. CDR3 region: CASSPTTSTYEQYF. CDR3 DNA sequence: TGTGCCAGCTCACCCACGACCTCAACCTACGAGCAGTACTTC.

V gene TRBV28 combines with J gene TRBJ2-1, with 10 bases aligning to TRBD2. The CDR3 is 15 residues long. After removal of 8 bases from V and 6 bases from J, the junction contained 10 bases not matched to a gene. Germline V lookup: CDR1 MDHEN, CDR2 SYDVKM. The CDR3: CASVASGSLGNEQFF. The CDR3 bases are TGTGCCAGCGTGGCTAGCGGGAGTCTGGGCAATGAGCAGTTCTTC. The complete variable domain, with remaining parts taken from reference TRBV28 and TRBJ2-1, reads DVKVTQSSRYLVKRTGEKVFLECVQDMDHENMFWYRQDPGLGLRLIYFSYDVKMKEKGDIPEGYSVSREKKERFSLILESASTNQTSMYLCASVASGSLGNEQFFGPGTRLTVL.